Listed below are T cell receptor beta chains from one sample, sequenced in a study of T cell repertoires in cytomegalovirus infection. No cognate antigen is known for these TCRs. One entry per CDR3 protein, called by TCRdb with MiXCR from the reads. This sample has approximately 260,000 distinct CDR3 sequences, with roughly a fifth found just once. Sequencing used cultured PBMCs, obtained from culture after CMV antigen stimulation. The receptors originated from a human donor in good health (CMV status not recorded). Some clones in this sample may be carry-over from other donors' samples. Each CDR3 is given with its conserved first and last residue. Each record gives: V gene, D gene, J gene, clone size, CDR3 protein, CDR3 DNA. D genes are given only for firm matches. Part of the rows lack a size; the others show once, few, many or a class for expanded clones.

v_call: TRBV28; d_call: TRBD1; j_call: TRBJ1-2; clone_size: NA; cdr3_aa: CASSTDRGDRASGGYTF; cdr3_nt: TGTGCCAGCAGTACCGATAGAGGGGACAGGGCTTCTGGCGGCTACACCTTC
v_call: TRBV5-8; d_call: NA; j_call: TRBJ1-4; clone_size: NA; cdr3_aa: CASSRRTAGDEKLFF; cdr3_nt: TGTGCCAGCAGCCGGCGGACGGCCGGGGATGAAAAACTGTTTTTT
v_call: TRBV29-1; d_call: TRBD2; j_call: TRBJ2-5; clone_size: NA; cdr3_aa: CSVEVLAGVGETQYF; cdr3_nt: TGCAGCGTTGAAGTCCTAGCGGGAGTTGGGGAGACCCAGTACTTC
v_call: TRBV7-2; d_call: TRBD1; j_call: TRBJ2-5; clone_size: few; cdr3_aa: CASSLNGGQGTETQYF; cdr3_nt: TGTGCCAGCAGCTTAAACGGGGGACAGGGGACAGAGACCCAGTACTTC
v_call: TRBV14; d_call: TRBD2; j_call: TRBJ2-3; clone_size: NA; cdr3_aa: CASSQTYSSGRTDTQYF; cdr3_nt: TGTGCCAGCAGCCAAACTTATTCCAGCGGGAGAACAGATACGCAGTATTTT
v_call: TRBV15; d_call: NA; j_call: TRBJ1-1; clone_size: NA; cdr3_aa: CATSSNLQAEAFF; cdr3_nt: TGTGCCACCAGCAGCAACCTACAAGCCGAAGCTTTCTTT
v_call: TRBV7-6; d_call: TRBD1; j_call: TRBJ1-5; clone_size: many; cdr3_aa: CASSLAQGAGQPQHF; cdr3_nt: TGTGCCAGCAGCTTAGCCCAGGGGGCCGGTCAGCCCCAGCATTTT
v_call: TRBV7-2; d_call: NA; j_call: TRBJ2-5; clone_size: NA; cdr3_aa: CASSWGGGETQYF; cdr3_nt: TGTGCCAGCAGCTGGGGTGGCGGAGAGACCCAGTACTTC
v_call: TRBV6-1; d_call: TRBD1; j_call: TRBJ1-2; clone_size: NA; cdr3_aa: CATHPGTGNDYGYTF; cdr3_nt: TGTGCCACCCACCCGGGGACAGGGAACGACTATGGCTACACCTTC
v_call: TRBV11-2; d_call: NA; j_call: TRBJ2-1; clone_size: few; cdr3_aa: CASSFSGSPGEQFF; cdr3_nt: TGTGCCAGCAGCTTCTCCGGGTCCCCTGGGGAGCAGTTCTTC
v_call: TRBV27; d_call: NA; j_call: TRBJ2-3; clone_size: NA; cdr3_aa: CASSPDYWSTDTQYF; cdr3_nt: TGTGCCAGCAGTCCGGACTACTGGAGCACAGATACGCAGTATTTT
v_call: TRBV14; d_call: NA; j_call: TRBJ2-1; clone_size: few; cdr3_aa: CASSQALSGVNEQFF; cdr3_nt: TGTGCCAGCAGCCAAGCCCTTAGCGGAGTGAATGAGCAGTTCTTC
v_call: TRBV12-5; d_call: NA; j_call: TRBJ2-2; clone_size: NA; cdr3_aa: CASGRVLRGTGELFF; cdr3_nt: TGTGCTAGTGGAAGAGTCCTCCGGGGCACCGGGGAGCTGTTTTTT
v_call: TRBV7-2; d_call: TRBD2; j_call: TRBJ2-7; clone_size: few; cdr3_aa: CASSPGLSSGINYSYEQYF; cdr3_nt: TGTGCCAGCAGCCCGGGACTGTCTAGCGGGATTAATTACTCCTACGAGCAGTACTTC
v_call: TRBV7-9; d_call: NA; j_call: TRBJ2-5; clone_size: NA; cdr3_aa: CASSLRADRKETQYF; cdr3_nt: TGTGCCAGCAGCTTAAGGGCAGACAGAAAAGAGACCCAGTACTTC
v_call: TRBV7-8; d_call: NA; j_call: TRBJ1-2; clone_size: few; cdr3_aa: CASSLGWGEKNYGYTF; cdr3_nt: TGTGCCAGCAGCTTAGGGTGGGGGGAAAAGAACTATGGCTACACCTTC
v_call: TRBV7-3; d_call: TRBD2; j_call: TRBJ2-1; clone_size: many; cdr3_aa: CASSLTRTSGNNEQFF; cdr3_nt: TGTGCCAGCAGCTTAACGCGGACTAGCGGGAACAATGAGCAGTTCTTC
v_call: TRBV6-2/TRBV6-3; d_call: NA; j_call: TRBJ1-1; clone_size: NA; cdr3_aa: CASSPWGGNTEAFF; cdr3_nt: TGTGCCAGCAGTCCCTGGGGGGGGAACACTGAAGCTTTCTTT
v_call: TRBV27; d_call: NA; j_call: TRBJ2-1; clone_size: NA; cdr3_aa: CASSPRAGGEQFF; cdr3_nt: TGTGCCAGCAGTCCCCGGGCCGGAGGGGAGCAGTTCTTC
v_call: TRBV6-2/TRBV6-3; d_call: NA; j_call: TRBJ2-7; clone_size: few; cdr3_aa: CASRYGPFYEQYF; cdr3_nt: TGTGCCAGCAGGTACGGGCCCTTCTACGAGCAGTACTTC
v_call: TRBV7-2; d_call: TRBD2; j_call: TRBJ2-3; clone_size: many; cdr3_aa: CASSAGLAQGRSDTQYF; cdr3_nt: TGTGCCAGCAGCGCCGGACTAGCCCAAGGACGCTCAGATACGCAGTATTTT
v_call: TRBV12-3/TRBV12-4; d_call: TRBD1; j_call: TRBJ2-7; clone_size: many; cdr3_aa: CASSLGAPQGSYEQYF; cdr3_nt: TGTGCCAGCAGTTTAGGTGCCCCACAGGGGTCCTACGAGCAGTACTTC
v_call: TRBV18; d_call: TRBD1; j_call: TRBJ1-4; clone_size: NA; cdr3_aa: CASSPLETGQGGKLFF; cdr3_nt: TGTGCCAGCTCACCTCTCGAAACTGGACAGGGCGGAAAACTGTTTTTT
v_call: TRBV7-9; d_call: NA; j_call: TRBJ2-7; clone_size: many; cdr3_aa: CASSLGVSSYEQYF; cdr3_nt: TGTGCCAGCAGCTTAGGTGTCAGCTCCTACGAGCAGTACTTC
v_call: TRBV4-3; d_call: NA; j_call: TRBJ1-5; clone_size: NA; cdr3_aa: CASSRTLTGNQPQHF; cdr3_nt: TGCGCCAGCAGCCGCACCCTTACAGGGAATCAGCCCCAGCATTTT
v_call: TRBV14; d_call: NA; j_call: TRBJ2-7; clone_size: NA; cdr3_aa: CASSQPGSRLAYEQYF; cdr3_nt: TGTGCCAGCAGCCAACCGGGGTCTCGACTGGCCTACGAGCAGTACTTC
v_call: TRBV28; d_call: TRBD1; j_call: TRBJ2-7; clone_size: few; cdr3_aa: CASLEEGRGPYEQYF; cdr3_nt: TGTGCCAGCCTTGAGGAGGGCAGGGGGCCCTACGAGCAGTACTTC
v_call: TRBV19; d_call: TRBD2; j_call: TRBJ2-1; clone_size: many; cdr3_aa: CASSILTSGTYNEQFF; cdr3_nt: TGTGCCAGTAGTATCCTAACTAGCGGGACCTACAATGAGCAGTTCTTC
v_call: TRBV20-1; d_call: NA; j_call: TRBJ2-7; clone_size: few; cdr3_aa: CSARVARIGRGIDEQYF; cdr3_nt: TGCAGTGCTAGAGTAGCTCGGATAGGGAGAGGGATCGACGAGCAGTACTTC
v_call: TRBV7-9; d_call: NA; j_call: TRBJ2-5; clone_size: many; cdr3_aa: CASSLGSGSQETQYF; cdr3_nt: TGTGCCAGCAGCTTAGGTTCAGGATCTCAAGAGACCCAGTACTTC
v_call: TRBV7-2; d_call: NA; j_call: TRBJ2-3; clone_size: many; cdr3_aa: CASSLAPPDTQYF; cdr3_nt: TGTGCCAGCAGCTTAGCACCGCCGGATACGCAGTATTTT
v_call: TRBV20-1; d_call: NA; j_call: TRBJ2-1; clone_size: few; cdr3_aa: CSAQGIAKYNEQFF; cdr3_nt: TGCAGTGCTCAGGGAATAGCTAAGTACAATGAGCAGTTCTTC
v_call: TRBV10-3; d_call: TRBD1; j_call: TRBJ1-1; clone_size: NA; cdr3_aa: CAIGRQGADTEAFF; cdr3_nt: TGTGCCATCGGGAGACAGGGGGCTGACACTGAAGCTTTCTTT
v_call: TRBV12-3/TRBV12-4; d_call: NA; j_call: TRBJ1-4; clone_size: few; cdr3_aa: CASSLTLGTGEKLFF; cdr3_nt: TGTGCCAGCAGTCTTACCCTAGGAACGGGTGAAAAACTGTTTTTT
v_call: TRBV7-2; d_call: TRBD2; j_call: TRBJ2-5; clone_size: few; cdr3_aa: CASAGLAGGSETQYF; cdr3_nt: TGTGCCAGCGCCGGACTAGCGGGAGGGTCCGAGACCCAGTACTTC
v_call: TRBV7-2; d_call: NA; j_call: TRBJ2-1; clone_size: few; cdr3_aa: CASSLPPLGAGKSSYNEQFF; cdr3_nt: TGTGCCAGCAGCTTACCGCCCTTGGGAGCGGGTAAAAGCTCCTACAATGAGCAGTTCTTC
v_call: TRBV30; d_call: TRBD2; j_call: TRBJ2-1; clone_size: NA; cdr3_aa: CAWSVGPPREAYNEQFF; cdr3_nt: TGTGCCTGGAGTGTAGGCCCCCCCCGGGAGGCCTACAATGAGCAGTTCTTC
v_call: TRBV7-2; d_call: TRBD2; j_call: TRBJ2-2; clone_size: NA; cdr3_aa: CAVQGRLAGNTGELFF; cdr3_nt: TGTGCCGTCCAGGGCCGGCTAGCGGGAAACACCGGGGAGCTGTTTTTT
v_call: TRBV7-6; d_call: TRBD2; j_call: TRBJ2-1; clone_size: NA; cdr3_aa: CASSPVAGGYNEQFF; cdr3_nt: TGTGCCAGCAGCCCCGTAGCGGGAGGATACAATGAGCAGTTCTTC
v_call: TRBV4-1; d_call: TRBD1; j_call: TRBJ1-5; clone_size: NA; cdr3_aa: CASSQTGGSNQPQHF; cdr3_nt: TGCGCCAGCAGCCAAACAGGGGGAAGCAATCAGCCCCAGCATTTT
v_call: TRBV4-3; d_call: NA; j_call: TRBJ2-1; clone_size: NA; cdr3_aa: CASSQDGTTPYNEQFF; cdr3_nt: TGCGCCAGCAGCCAAGATGGGACCACCCCCTACAATGAGCAGTTCTTC
v_call: TRBV11-3; d_call: TRBD2; j_call: TRBJ2-3; clone_size: many; cdr3_aa: CASSFTLAEQGHTQYF; cdr3_nt: TGTGCCAGCAGTTTTACCCTAGCGGAGCAAGGGCATACGCAGTATTTT
v_call: TRBV24-1; d_call: TRBD1; j_call: TRBJ2-2; clone_size: NA; cdr3_aa: CATSDLDRESGELFF; cdr3_nt: TGTGCCACCAGTGATTTAGACAGGGAATCCGGGGAGCTGTTTTTT
v_call: TRBV6-2/TRBV6-3; d_call: NA; j_call: TRBJ2-2; clone_size: few; cdr3_aa: CASSYTRYSRNTGELFF; cdr3_nt: TGTGCCAGCAGTTACACACGGTACAGTAGGAACACCGGGGAGCTGTTTTTT